The 6 T cell receptor beta chains in this list originate from one sample, sequenced in a study of blood T cell repertoires in COVID-19. Sequencing used immunoSEQ multiplex PCR; TCRdb keeps in-frame clones, though not all of them. This table holds about 90,000 clones, about 78% found once. The sequenced material came from peripheral blood. Receptor source: a woman aged 80 or older with acute or convalescent COVID-19.

This chain uses TRBV19 with TRBJ2-5; 7 nucleotides match TRBD1. The CDR3 is 14 residues long. Trimming cost V 7 bases and J 4 bases; bases outside gene matches: 9. Germline CDR1 LNHDA, CDR2 SQIVND (reference sequence). Here the CDR3 DNA reads TGTGCCAGTACCCTAGGGGGCCTAGGAGAGACCCAGTACTTC. Residues: CASTLGGLGETQYF.

The chain combines TRBV18 with TRBJ1-1; 7 bases are shared with TRBD1. V lost 6 bases to trimming and J lost 2 bases; unmatched junction nucleotides: 6. From germline, CDR1 is KGHSH and CDR2 LQKENI. The CDR3 runs to 14 residues. As DNA, the CDR3 is TGTGCCAGCTCTCGACAGGGAGGTAACACTGAAGCTTTCTTT. Amino acid sequence: CASSRQGGNTEAFF.

This chain connects TRBV30 to TRBJ1-5, with D uncertain. Trimming cost V 0 bases and J 8 bases, with 11 bases left between them. The CDR3 totals 13 residues. CDR1 and CDR2 from the germline V gene are GTSNPN and SVGIG (reference sequence). The CDR3 sequence: CAWSVLGGKPQHF. Here the CDR3 DNA reads TGTGCCTGGAGTGTTCTGGGAGGAAAGCCCCAGCATTTT.

This clone was observed a handful of times. The chain uses TRBV6-2 or TRBV6-3 and TRBJ1-1; TRBD1 agrees at 11 bases. Per germline, CDR1 MNHEY and CDR2 SVGEGT. V trimming: 5 bases; J trimming: 11 bases; junction bases outside the gene matches: 10. The CDR3 is made up of 14 amino acids. CDR3 region: CASSPLRTGGRAFF. The DNA for the CDR3 is TGTGCCAGCAGTCCACTAAGGACAGGGGGCAGGGCTTTCTTT.

The table lists this clone with a few counts. J is TRBJ1-3 and V is TRBV6-5; 7 bases are a match to TRBD1. The trim removed 0 bases at V and 1 base at J, leaving 0 bases unmatched. The CDR3 has 15 residues. Germline V gene lookup returns CDR1 MNHEY and CDR2 SVGAGI. This CDR3 is CASSYSTGSGNTIYF. The CDR3 region has the DNA TGTGCCAGCAGTTACTCGACAGGGTCTGGAAACACCATATATTTT.

This clone was found a few times. This chain joins TRBV5-5 and TRBJ1-1; D unclear. The germline V gene encodes CDR1 SGHKS and CDR2 YYEKEE (reference sequence). The CDR3 loop spans 15 amino acids. V was pared by 6 bases and J by 4 bases, with 19 bases between. The CDR3 DNA follows: TGTGCCAGCACCGTTAGTAGAGGTGGGAGCACTGAAGCTTTCTTT. It specifies CASTVSRGGSTEAFF.